Listed here are 26 T cell receptor beta chains from one sample, sequenced in a study of T cell changes during pregnancy in multiple sclerosis. Repertoires were generated with immunoSEQ multiplex PCR, while TCRdb's copy carries only in-frame clones and drops some. Of over 50,000 clones detected, around 90% appear once; the ten largest clones hold 0.89%. Specimen: peripheral blood, collected in the first trimester of pregnancy. The receptors stem from a female donor in good health, enrolled as a control in a pregnancy study.

The chain employs TRBV6-5 and TRBJ2-7, with no clear D. The CDR3 length is 15 residues. Trimming took off 0 bases at V and 0 bases at J, with 9 bases between the two ends. CDR1 is MNHEY and CDR2 is SVGAGI in the germline V gene. This CDR3 is CASSYSYVSSYEQYF. In nucleotides, the CDR3 is TGTGCCAGCAGTTACTCTTACGTGAGCTCCTACGAGCAGTACTTC.

The chain's CDR3 is CAWSVGGPRELFF. The CDR3 bases are TGTGCCTGGAGTGTGGGGGGGCCGAGGGAGCTGTTTTTT. This chain uses TRBV30 with TRBJ2-2; possibly TRBD2 for D (7 bases). V was cut by 0 bases and J by 9 bases, with 11 bases left in between. Germline lookup yields CDR1 GTSNPN and CDR2 SVGIG (reference sequence). The CDR3 consists of 13 residues.

The chain combines TRBV5-1 with TRBJ2-7; D possibly corresponds to TRBD1 (6 bases). This CDR3 has 12 amino acids. Germline lookup yields CDR1 SGHRS and CDR2 YFSETQ. V was shortened by 1 base and J by 5 bases, with 7 bases between the two germline ends. CDR3 sequence reads: CASSLQGNEQYF. Written as DNA, the CDR3 is TGCGCCAGCAGCTTGCAGGGGAACGAGCAGTACTTC. The full variable domain, its missing parts supplied by reference TRBV5-1 and TRBJ2-7, is KAGVTQTPRYLIKTRGQQVTLSCSPISGHRSVSWYQQTPGQGLQFLFEYFSETQRNKGNFPGRFSGRQFSNSRSEMNVSTLELGDSALYLCASSLQGNEQYFGPGTRLTVT.

This clone occurred once. The chain uses TRBV9 and TRBJ2-7; maybe TRBD1 (6 bases). V was shortened by 0 bases and J by 2 bases, with 12 bases between the two germline ends. Germline V lookup: CDR1 SGDLS, CDR2 YYNGEE. The CDR3 runs to 15 residues. The CDR3 DNA is TGTGCCAGCAGCGTAGGCTGGACAGCCACCTACGAGCAGTACTTC. This gives the protein CASSVGWTATYEQYF.

The chain recombines TRBV4-1 with TRBJ2-3; D is uncertain. The length of the CDR3 is 18 residues. Per germline, CDR1 MGHRA and CDR2 YSYEKL. Trimming stripped 1 base from V and 5 bases from J, with 22 bases between. The CDR3 coding sequence is TGCGCCAGCAGCCAAGGCCGCCCGGCAGGTAGTGTTGGAGATACGCAGTATTTT. Its protein product is CASSQGRPAGSVGDTQYF.

The chain links TRBV6-5 to TRBJ2-1; tentatively, D is TRBD1 (6 bases). V lost 3 bases and J 10 bases, leaving 13 bases between the germline ends. The CDR3 spans 13 residues. Germline lookup yields CDR1 MNHEY and CDR2 SVGAGI. CDR3 in DNA: TGTGCCAGCAGTTATATCTCGGGACAAGAGCAGTTCTTC. It codes for CASSYISGQEQFF.

J is TRBJ1-5 and V is TRBV5-8; D uncertain. Germline CDR1 is SGHTS and CDR2 is YDEGEE. V was trimmed by 4 bases and J by 3 bases, leaving 2 bases between them. The CDR3 extends over 11 amino acids. CDR3 sequence reads: CASSHNQPQHF. For the CDR3, the DNA is TGTGCCAGCAGCCACAATCAGCCCCAGCATTTT.

The CDR3 region is CASSSTQGSGNTIYF. The CDR3 nucleotides are TGTGCCAGCAGTTCCACACAGGGCTCTGGAAACACCATATATTTT. J is TRBJ1-3 and V is TRBV6-5; D possibly corresponds to TRBD1 (6 bases). V lost 4 bases to trimming and J lost 0 bases, with 10 bases between them. The CDR3 loop spans 15 amino acids. In germline, CDR1 is MNHEY, CDR2 SVGAGI.

J is TRBJ1-6 and V is TRBV30; TRBD1 matches 9 bases. The V segment lost 0 bases and the J segment 10 bases; nucleotides outside the gene matches: 10. The germline gives CDR1 GTSNPN, CDR2 SVGIG (reference sequence). This CDR3 comprises 16 residues. The CDR3: CAWSVRTGVEGSPLHF. The CDR3 DNA reads as TGTGCCTGGAGTGTCCGGACAGGGGTGGAAGGCTCACCCCTCCACTTT.

The chain recombines TRBV4-3 with TRBJ2-1; tentative D call: TRBD2 (5 bases). Germline-derived CDR1 and CDR2 are LGHNA and YSLEER. V lost 0 bases to trimming and J lost 3 bases, with 15 bases between them. The CDR3 is made up of 17 amino acids. The CDR3 region has the DNA TGCGCCAGCAGCCAAGATGATCGGCGGGTGGTCTACAATGAGCAGTTCTTC. Amino acids: CASSQDDRRVVYNEQFF.

This rearrangement joins TRBV7-9 to TRBJ1-2; 7 nucleotides line up with TRBD1. The trim removed 5 bases at V and 2 bases at J, leaving 2 bases unmatched. The CDR3 has 13 amino acids. CDR1 is SEHNR and CDR2 is FQNEAQ in the germline V gene (reference sequence). The CDR3 DNA is TGTGCCAGCAGCCTACAGGGGAACTATGGCTACACCTTC. Translating gives CASSLQGNYGYTF.

The chain has TRBV6-5 and TRBJ1-6; possibly TRBD1 for D (5 bases). Per the germline V gene, CDR1 is MNHEY and CDR2 is SVGAGI. This CDR3 contains 13 residues. V was pared by 5 bases and J by 9 bases, with 11 bases between. As DNA, the CDR3 is TGTGCCAGCAGTCGGACAAGGGGTTCACCCCTCCACTTT. It yields the protein CASSRTRGSPLHF.

The CDR3 loop reads CASRPSGGTLRGQYF. For the CDR3, the DNA is TGTGCCAGCAGACCTAGCGGGGGGACGTTACGAGGGCAGTACTTC. This chain uses TRBV14 with TRBJ2-7; 11 bases match TRBD2. Trimming removed 6 bases from V and 9 bases from J; junction bases left unmatched: 13. The length of the CDR3 is 15 residues. Germline values: CDR1 SGHDN, CDR2 FVKESK.

V usage is TRBV7-2 and J usage is TRBJ2-1, with 7 bases aligning to TRBD1. Germline V gene data show CDR1 as SGHTA and CDR2 as FQGNSA. The CDR3 consists of 19 residues. V was clipped by 5 bases and J by 7 bases; unmatched bases: 23. The DNA for the CDR3 is TGTGCCAGCAGCCTCGAGTCTGTGAGAGGGGGCAAAATGAAGAATGAGCAGTTCTTC. Its protein is CASSLESVRGGKMKNEQFF.

The chain is built from TRBV10-3 and TRBJ2-7, with 8 bases lining up with TRBD1. Germline trimming cut 6 bases from V and 2 bases from J; bases unmatched to any gene: 3. This CDR3 has 13 residues. Per the germline V gene, CDR1 is ENHRY and CDR2 is SYGVKD. The CDR3 nucleotides are TGTGCCATCAGGGGGGACAGGACCTACGAGCAGTACTTC. Translated: CAIRGDRTYEQYF.

This chain connects TRBV6-1 to TRBJ2-2, with D perhaps matching TRBD1 (5 bases). CDR3 length: 14 residues. V dropped 4 bases and J dropped 3 bases, with 9 bases sitting between them. CDR1 and CDR2 (germline): MNHNS, SASEGT. This chain's CDR3 is CASSGSRDTGELFF. CDR3 DNA: TGTGCCAGCAGTGGGAGCAGGGACACCGGGGAGCTGTTTTTT.

The chain couples TRBV7-3 to TRBJ1-5; D unresolved. This CDR3 region has 13 residues. V dropped 5 bases and J dropped 0 bases, with 5 bases sitting between them. CDR1 SGHTA and CDR2 FQGTGA come from the germline V gene. In nucleotides, the CDR3 is TGTGCCAGCAGCCAGGATAGCAATCAGCCCCAGCATTTT. This gives the protein CASSQDSNQPQHF. Together with reference TRBV7-3 and TRBJ1-5, the CDR3 gives the full variable domain: GAGVSQTPSNKVTEKGKYVELRCDPISGHTALYWYRQSLGQGPEFLIYFQGTGAADDSGLPNDRFFAVRPEGSVSTLKIQRTERGDSAVYLCASSQDSNQPQHFGDGTRLSIL.

This sequence joins TRBV19 and TRBJ1-3; 8 bases are shared with TRBD1. V shed 7 bases, J shed 3 bases, and the junction held 11 bases outside the gene matches. CDR1 and CDR2 (germline): LNHDA, SQIVND (reference sequence). This CDR3 is 16 amino acids long. The chain's CDR3 is CASINTGTGGGNTIYF. As DNA, the CDR3 is TGTGCCAGTATTAATACCGGGACAGGCGGTGGAAACACCATATATTTT.

The genes are TRBV7-2 and TRBJ2-1, with 9 nucleotides matching TRBD1. V trimming: 4 bases; J trimming: 10 bases; junction bases outside the gene matches: 11. Germline V gives CDR1 SGHTA, CDR2 FQGNSA. The CDR3 sequence is 15 residues long. The CDR3 sequence is CASSSTGQGVGEQFF. The CDR3 DNA is TGTGCCAGCAGCTCCACGGGACAGGGAGTAGGGGAGCAGTTCTTC.

This clone was seen only once. The chain employs TRBV7-2 and TRBJ2-2; 7 bases are shared with TRBD2. The V gene's germline CDR1 is SGHTA and CDR2 FQGNSA. The CDR3 runs to 15 residues. J lost 4 bases, V lost 3 bases, and 5 bases had no gene match. The CDR3 DNA reads as TGTGCCAGCAGCTTTGCAAGCGGGGTCACCGGGGAGCTGTTTTTT. Translating it yields CASSFASGVTGELFF.

The chain carries TRBV5-1 and TRBJ1-1, with D unclear. The CDR3 is 15 amino acids. The V and J ends lost 1 base and 2 bases respectively, with 12 bases between them. Germline CDR1 is SGHRS and CDR2 is YFSETQ. The DNA for the CDR3 is TGCGCCAGCAGCTTGACGTATGGCTCAAACACTGAAGCTTTCTTT. It specifies CASSLTYGSNTEAFF.

The CDR3 coding sequence is TGTGCCAGTAGTATAGACCTCGCAGGGAACACTGAAGCTTTCTTT. Translated: CASSIDLAGNTEAFF. The V call is TRBV19, the J call TRBJ1-1, with no clear D. The CDR3 runs 15 residues. In germline, CDR1 is LNHDA, CDR2 SQIVND (reference sequence). V was pared by 0 bases and J by 1 base, with 9 bases between. The whole variable domain, remainder taken from reference TRBV19 and TRBJ1-1, is DGGITQSPKYLFRKEGQNVTLSCEQNLNHDAMYWYRQDPGQGLRLIYYSQIVNDFQKGDIAEGYSVSREKKESFPLTVTSAQKNPTAFYLCASSIDLAGNTEAFFGQGTRLTVV.

This clone was counted between two and nine times. V and J are TRBV6-5 and TRBJ1-6, with 7 bases matching TRBD1. The trim removed 0 bases at V and 10 bases at J, leaving 6 bases unmatched. Germline V gene data show CDR1 as MNHEY and CDR2 as SVGAGI. The CDR3 covers 15 residues. The CDR3 coding sequence is TGTGCCAGCAGTTACTCCGACAGGGCTGAATCACCCCTCCACTTT. The encoded protein is CASSYSDRAESPLHF.

The rearrangement joins TRBV5-1 to TRBJ2-7, with TRBD1 matching over 8 bases. The CDR3 is 13 amino acids. The germline V gene encodes CDR1 SGHRS and CDR2 YFSETQ. Trimming at V came to 2 bases and at J to 4 bases, leaving 2 bases not matched to a gene. The CDR3 DNA is TGCGCCAGCAGCTTACAGGGGGGATACGAGCAGTACTTC. It translates to CASSLQGGYEQYF. The variable domain in full, completed from reference TRBV5-1 and TRBJ2-7, reads KAGVTQTPRYLIKTRGQQVTLSCSPISGHRSVSWYQQTPGQGLQFLFEYFSETQRNKGNFPGRFSGRQFSNSRSEMNVSTLELGDSALYLCASSLQGGYEQYFGPGTRLTVT.

CDR3 coding DNA: TGCGCCAGCAGCCAAGGCAGGATAGCTAACTATGGCTACACCTTC. It codes for CASSQGRIANYGYTF. This chain uses TRBV4-3 with TRBJ1-2; D unresolved. V was clipped by 1 base and J by 0 bases, with 9 bases between them. CDR3 size: 15 residues. Germline V gene lookup returns CDR1 LGHNA and CDR2 YSLEER.

The chain combines TRBV4-2 with TRBJ1-6, with D perhaps matching TRBD1 (6 bases). This CDR3 is 16 amino acids long. Trimming cost V 0 bases and J 8 bases, with 14 bases left between them. The germline CDR1 and CDR2 sequences are LGHNA and YNFKEQ. CDR3 in amino acids: CASSQEYRVAYSPLHF. DNA of the CDR3: TGTGCCAGCAGCCAAGAGTACAGGGTTGCCTATTCACCCCTCCACTTT.